The sequence of this T cell receptor beta chain was determined in a study of blood T cell repertoires in COVID-19. Cohorts were based on clinical histories the participants reported. Germline V lookup: CDR1 SGHRS, CDR2 YFSETQ. V lost 4 bases and J lost 2, with 20 bases in between. The CDR3 is 17 amino acids. This table comes from immunoSEQ multiplex PCR, and its TCRdb copy is limited to in-frame clones, with some not included. In the table there are approximately 300,000 clones, roughly 90% of which are singletons. Material for sequencing was PBMCs or T cells enriched from blood (not recorded which). V is TRBV5-1 and J is TRBJ2-3; possibly TRBD2 for D (7 bases). The TCR was taken from a woman in her 30s who had been exposed to COVID-19. This CDR3 reads CASSQSNGGPNTDTQYF. The CDR3 DNA reads as TGCGCCAGCAGCCAAAGTAACGGGGGGCCTAACACAGATACGCAGTATTTT.